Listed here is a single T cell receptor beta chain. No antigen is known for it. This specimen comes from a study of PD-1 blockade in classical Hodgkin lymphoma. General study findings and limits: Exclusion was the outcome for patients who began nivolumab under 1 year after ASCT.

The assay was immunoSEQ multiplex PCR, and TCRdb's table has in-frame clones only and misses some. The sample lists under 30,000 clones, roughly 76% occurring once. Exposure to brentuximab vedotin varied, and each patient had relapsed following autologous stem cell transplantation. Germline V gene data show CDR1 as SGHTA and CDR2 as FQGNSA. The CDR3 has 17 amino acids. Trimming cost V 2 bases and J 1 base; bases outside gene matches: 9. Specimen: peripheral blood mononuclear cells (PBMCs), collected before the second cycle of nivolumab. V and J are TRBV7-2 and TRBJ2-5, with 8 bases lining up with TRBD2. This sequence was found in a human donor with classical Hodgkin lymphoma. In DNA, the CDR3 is TGTGCCAGCAGCTTATCGTTCCGCGGGGGGCTCCAAGAGACCCAGTACTTC. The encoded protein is CASSLSFRGGLQETQYF.